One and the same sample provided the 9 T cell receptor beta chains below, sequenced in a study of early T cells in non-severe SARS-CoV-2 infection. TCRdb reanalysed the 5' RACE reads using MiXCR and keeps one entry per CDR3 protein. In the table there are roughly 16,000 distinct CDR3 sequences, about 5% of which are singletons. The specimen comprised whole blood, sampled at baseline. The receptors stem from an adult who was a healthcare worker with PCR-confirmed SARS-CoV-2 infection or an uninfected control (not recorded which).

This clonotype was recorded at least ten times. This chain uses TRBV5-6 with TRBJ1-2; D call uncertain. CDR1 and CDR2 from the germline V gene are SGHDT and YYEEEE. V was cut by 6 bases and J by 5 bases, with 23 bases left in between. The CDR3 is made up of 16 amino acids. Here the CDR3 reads CASIPRTPRYKYGYTF. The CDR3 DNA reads TGTGCCAGCATTCCTCGAACTCCGCGATACAAGTATGGCTACACCTTC.

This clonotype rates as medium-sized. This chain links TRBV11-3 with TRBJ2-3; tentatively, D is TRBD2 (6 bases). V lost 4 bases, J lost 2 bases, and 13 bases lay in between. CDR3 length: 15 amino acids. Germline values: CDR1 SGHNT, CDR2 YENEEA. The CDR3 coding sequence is TGTGCCAGCAGCTCCGGGGGAGACTACACAGATACGCAGTATTTT. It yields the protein CASSSGGDYTDTQYF.

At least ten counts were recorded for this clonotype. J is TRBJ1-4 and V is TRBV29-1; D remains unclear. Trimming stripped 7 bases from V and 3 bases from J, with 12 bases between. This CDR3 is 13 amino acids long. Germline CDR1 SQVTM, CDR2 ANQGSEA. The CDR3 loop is CSGRNQANEKLFF. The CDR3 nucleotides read TGCAGCGGTCGTAACCAGGCTAATGAAAAACTGTTTTTT.

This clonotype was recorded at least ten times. The DNA of the CDR3 is TGCAGCGTTGATGGACTAGACTTCACAGATACGCAGTATTTT. Protein product: CSVDGLDFTDTQYF. The chain has TRBV29-1 and TRBJ2-3, with 7 bases identical to TRBD2. Germline assignment: CDR1 SQVTM and CDR2 ANQGSEA. V was pared by 3 bases and J by 2 bases, with 5 bases of the junction left unmatched. This CDR3 contains 14 residues.

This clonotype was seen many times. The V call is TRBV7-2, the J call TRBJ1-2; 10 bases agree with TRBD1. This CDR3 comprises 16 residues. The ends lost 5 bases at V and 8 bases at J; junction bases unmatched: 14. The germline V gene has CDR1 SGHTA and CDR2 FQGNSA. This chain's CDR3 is CASSHGGQGISGGYTF. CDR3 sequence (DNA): TGTGCCAGCAGCCACGGGGGACAGGGGATTTCGGGCGGCTACACCTTC.

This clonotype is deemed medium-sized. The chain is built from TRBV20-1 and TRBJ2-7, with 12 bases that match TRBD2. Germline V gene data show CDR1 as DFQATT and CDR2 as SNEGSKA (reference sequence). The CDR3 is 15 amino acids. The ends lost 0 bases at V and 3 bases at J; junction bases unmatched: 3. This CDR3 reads CSARDTSGGRYEQYF. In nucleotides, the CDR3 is TGCAGTGCTAGAGATACTAGCGGGGGGCGCTACGAGCAGTACTTC.

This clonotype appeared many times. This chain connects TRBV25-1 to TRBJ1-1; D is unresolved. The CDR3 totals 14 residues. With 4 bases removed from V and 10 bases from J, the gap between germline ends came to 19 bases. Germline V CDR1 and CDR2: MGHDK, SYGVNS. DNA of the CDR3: TGTGCCAGCAGTGGGGTGTCGGACGTAATCGGAGCTTTCTTT. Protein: CASSGVSDVIGAFF.

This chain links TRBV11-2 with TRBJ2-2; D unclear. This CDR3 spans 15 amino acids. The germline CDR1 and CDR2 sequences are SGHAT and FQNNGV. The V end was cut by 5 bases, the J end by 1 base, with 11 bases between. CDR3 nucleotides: TGTGCCAGCAGCCCCGTGGGCGGGAACACCGGGGAGCTGTTTTTT. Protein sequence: CASSPVGGNTGELFF. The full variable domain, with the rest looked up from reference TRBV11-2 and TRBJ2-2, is EAGVAQSPRYKIIEKRQSVAFWCNPISGHATLYWYQQILGQGPKLLIQFQNNGVVDDSQLPKDRFSAERLKGVDSTLKIQPAKLEDSAVYLCASSPVGGNTGELFFGEGSRLTVL.

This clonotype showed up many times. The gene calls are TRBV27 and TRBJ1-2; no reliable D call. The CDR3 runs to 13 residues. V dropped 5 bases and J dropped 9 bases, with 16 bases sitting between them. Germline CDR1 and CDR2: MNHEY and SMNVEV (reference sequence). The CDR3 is CASSTRTARSYTF. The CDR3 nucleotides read TGTGCCAGCAGTACTCGGACGGCGCGGAGCTACACCTTC.